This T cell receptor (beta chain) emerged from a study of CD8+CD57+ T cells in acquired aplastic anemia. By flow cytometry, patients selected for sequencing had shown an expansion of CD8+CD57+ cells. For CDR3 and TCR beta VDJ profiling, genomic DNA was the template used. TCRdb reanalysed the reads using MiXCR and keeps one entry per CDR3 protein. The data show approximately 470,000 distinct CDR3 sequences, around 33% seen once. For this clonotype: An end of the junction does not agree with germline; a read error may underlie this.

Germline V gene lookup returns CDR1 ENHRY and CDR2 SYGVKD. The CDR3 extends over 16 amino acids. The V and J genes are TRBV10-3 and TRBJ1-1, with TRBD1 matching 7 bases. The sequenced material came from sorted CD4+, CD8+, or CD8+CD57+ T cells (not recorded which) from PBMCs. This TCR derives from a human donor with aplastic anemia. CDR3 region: CASSTRTGFMNTEAFF. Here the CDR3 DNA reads TGTGCCAGCAGTACCCGGACAGGATTTATGAACACTGAAGCTTTCTTT.